The clone carrying this T cell receptor beta chain showed up just a few times. Antigen unknown. Synthesis of TCR cDNA relied on 5'RACE template switching, which attached a universal primer site and UMIs. MiXCR, run by TCRdb on the 5' RACE reads, gives a single entry per CDR3 protein. This sample has some 400,000 distinct CDR3 sequences, with 6.2% found just once. This CDR3 comprises 17 residues. This entry comes from a study of T cells after yellow fever vaccination. Study-wide findings and caveats: There was a small share of clonotypes that showed up in both the CD4 and CD8 compartments.

The source is a man aged 30-40 years who received the YFV17D yellow fever vaccine. The sequences come from PBMCs, collected 5 days after the yellow fever booster vaccination. This chain uses TRBV12-2 with TRBJ2-1; TRBD1, as called in the table, went unchecked against the DNA. TRBV12-2 is a pseudogene. CDR3 protein: CASASGTGGRSYNEQFF. The CDR3 nucleotides read TGTGCAAGTGCTTCCGGGACAGGGGGACGCTCCTACAATGAGCAGTTCTTC.